The present entry profiles one T cell receptor beta chain with its context. This sample was included in a study of blood T cell repertoires in COVID-19. Study-wide context: Italy, Spain and the United States were the sources of the convalescent and acute COVID-19 samples. Sources were T cells, B-cell-depleted T cells, or PBMCs; the material itself was cDNA or gDNA.

Trimming left V 7 bases short and J 4 bases short, with 13 bases between. Germline CDR1 is ENHRY and CDR2 is SYGVKD. The CDR3 loop spans 13 amino acids. In the original processing: The authors estimated nucleated cell counts from reference gene primer amplification. Some clones are missing from TCRdb's copy, which holds only in-frame ones; the method was immunoSEQ multiplex PCR. The DNA was the basis for D and trimming; V, J and clone size are from that table. The table has around 80,000 clones, roughly 78% seen once; the top ten hold 4% to 6%. The sequenced material came from peripheral blood. This TCR was sampled from a woman in her 70s with acute or convalescent COVID-19. This rearrangement joins TRBV10-3 to TRBJ1-1; D possibly corresponds to TRBD1 (6 bases). This CDR3 reads CAITQGWGTEAFF. As DNA, the CDR3 is TGTGCCATCACACAGGGCTGGGGCACTGAAGCTTTCTTT.